This T cell receptor beta chain comes out of a study of neurological immune-mediated disorders. TCRdb reanalysed the 5' RACE reads using MiXCR and keeps one entry per CDR3 protein. This table holds 40,000 or so distinct CDR3 sequences, approximately 5% found once. The V end was cut by 4 bases, the J end by 6 bases, with 15 bases between. The CDR3 totals 13 residues. Germline V gene data show CDR1 as SQVTM and CDR2 as ANQGSEA. This clonotype was seen at least ten times. What it binds is unknown. Study-level points and caveats: CDR3 amino acid sequences of expanded clones were not shared across subjects, a result suggesting private repertoires in all groups.

Material for sequencing was CD4+ T cells from blood. The chain carries TRBV29-1 and TRBJ2-5, with D possibly TRBD1 on 6 matching bases. The source is a man aged 18 to 30 in good health. The CDR3 DNA follows: TGCAGCGTTGGACAGACAGGAGTAAAGACCCAGTACTTC. Its translation: CSVGQTGVKTQYF.